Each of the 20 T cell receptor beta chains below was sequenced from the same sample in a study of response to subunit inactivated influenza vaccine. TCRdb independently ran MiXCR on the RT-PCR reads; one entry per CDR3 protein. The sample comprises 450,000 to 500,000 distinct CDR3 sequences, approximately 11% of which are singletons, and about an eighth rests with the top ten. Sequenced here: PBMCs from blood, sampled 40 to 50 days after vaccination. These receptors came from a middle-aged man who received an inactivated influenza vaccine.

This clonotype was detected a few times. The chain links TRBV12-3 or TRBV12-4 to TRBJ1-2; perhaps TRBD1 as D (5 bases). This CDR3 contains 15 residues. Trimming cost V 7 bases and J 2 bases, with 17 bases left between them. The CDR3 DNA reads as TGTGCCAGCACCCGAGGGGCAGGAGGCAACTATGGCTACACCTTC. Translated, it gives CASTRGAGGNYGYTF.

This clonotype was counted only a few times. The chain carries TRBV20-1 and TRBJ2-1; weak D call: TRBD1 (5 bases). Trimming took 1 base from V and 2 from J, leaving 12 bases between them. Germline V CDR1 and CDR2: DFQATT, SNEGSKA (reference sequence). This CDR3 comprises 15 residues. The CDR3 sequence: CSARVHRRAYNEQFF. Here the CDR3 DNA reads TGCAGTGCTAGAGTCCACAGGAGAGCCTACAATGAGCAGTTCTTC.

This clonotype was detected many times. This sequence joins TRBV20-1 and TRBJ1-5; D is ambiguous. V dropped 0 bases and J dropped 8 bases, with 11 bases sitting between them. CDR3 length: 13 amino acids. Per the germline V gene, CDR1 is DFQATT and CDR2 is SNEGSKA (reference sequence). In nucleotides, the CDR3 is TGCAGTGCTAGAGATAGCTTCGGCAAGCCCCAGCATTTT. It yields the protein CSARDSFGKPQHF.

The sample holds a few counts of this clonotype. CDR3 sequence: CAWSWTSGRETQYF. In nucleotides, the CDR3 is TGTGCCTGGAGTTGGACTAGCGGGAGGGAGACCCAGTACTTC. J is TRBJ2-5 and V is TRBV30, with TRBD2 matching 14 bases. Germline CDR1 GTSNPN, CDR2 SVGIG (reference sequence). The CDR3 sequence is 14 residues long. Trimming at V came to 2 bases and at J to 5 bases, leaving 1 base not matched to a gene.

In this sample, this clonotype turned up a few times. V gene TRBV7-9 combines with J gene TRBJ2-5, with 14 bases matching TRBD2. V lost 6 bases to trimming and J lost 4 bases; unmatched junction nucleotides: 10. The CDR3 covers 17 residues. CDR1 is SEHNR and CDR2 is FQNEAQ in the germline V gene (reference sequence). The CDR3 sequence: CASRPTGTSGRSETQYF. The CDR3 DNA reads TGTGCCAGCAGGCCCACCGGGACTAGCGGGAGATCAGAGACCCAGTACTTC.

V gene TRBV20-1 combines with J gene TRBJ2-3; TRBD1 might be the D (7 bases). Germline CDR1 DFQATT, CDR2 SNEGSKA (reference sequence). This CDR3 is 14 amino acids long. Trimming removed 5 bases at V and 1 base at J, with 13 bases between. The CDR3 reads CSAFDREGTDTQYF. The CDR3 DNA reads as TGCAGTGCTTTTGACAGGGAGGGCACAGATACGCAGTATTTT.

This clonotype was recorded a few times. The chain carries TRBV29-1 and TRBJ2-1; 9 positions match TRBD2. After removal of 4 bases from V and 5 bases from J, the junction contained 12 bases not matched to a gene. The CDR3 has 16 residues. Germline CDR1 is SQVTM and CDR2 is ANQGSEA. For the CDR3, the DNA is TGCAGCGTTGTTCTATTCGGCGGGAGGGAAGACAATGAGCAGTTCTTC. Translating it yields CSVVLFGGREDNEQFF.

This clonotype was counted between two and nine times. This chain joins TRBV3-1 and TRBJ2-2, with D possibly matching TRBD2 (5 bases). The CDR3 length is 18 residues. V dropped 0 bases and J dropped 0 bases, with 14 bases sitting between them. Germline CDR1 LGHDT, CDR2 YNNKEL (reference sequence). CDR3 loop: CASSQDPPRETNTGELFF. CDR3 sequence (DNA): TGTGCCAGCAGCCAAGATCCACCACGGGAAACGAACACCGGGGAGCTGTTTTTT.

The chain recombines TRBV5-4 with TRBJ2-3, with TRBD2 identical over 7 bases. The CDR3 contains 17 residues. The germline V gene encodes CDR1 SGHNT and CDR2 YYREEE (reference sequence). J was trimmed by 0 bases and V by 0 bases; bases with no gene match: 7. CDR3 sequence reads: CASSLAGGSASTDTQYF. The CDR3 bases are TGTGCCAGCAGCTTGGCTGGCGGGAGCGCTAGCACAGATACGCAGTATTTT.

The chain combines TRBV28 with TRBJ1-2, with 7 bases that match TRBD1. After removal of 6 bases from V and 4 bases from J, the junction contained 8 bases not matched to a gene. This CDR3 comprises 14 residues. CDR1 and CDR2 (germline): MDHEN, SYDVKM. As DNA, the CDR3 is TGTGCCAGCAGGGGGACAGCCAGCCTCTATGGCTACACCTTC. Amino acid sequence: CASRGTASLYGYTF.

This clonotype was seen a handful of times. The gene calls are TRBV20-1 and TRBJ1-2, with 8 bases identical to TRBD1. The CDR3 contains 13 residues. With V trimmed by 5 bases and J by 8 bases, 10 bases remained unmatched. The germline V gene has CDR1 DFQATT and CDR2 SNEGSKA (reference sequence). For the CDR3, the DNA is TGCAGTGCTGAGAAAGGACAGGGAGTCGGCTACACCTTC. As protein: CSAEKGQGVGYTF.

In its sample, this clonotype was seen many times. CDR3 residues: CASKVQVRSHEQYF. The CDR3 DNA reads TGCGCCAGCAAAGTTCAGGTTCGTAGTCACGAGCAGTACTTC. This chain uses TRBV5-1 with TRBJ2-7; D gene uncertain. The germline CDR1 and CDR2 sequences are SGHRS and YFSETQ. This CDR3 is 14 amino acids long. The V end was cut by 6 bases, the J end by 5 bases, with 18 bases between.

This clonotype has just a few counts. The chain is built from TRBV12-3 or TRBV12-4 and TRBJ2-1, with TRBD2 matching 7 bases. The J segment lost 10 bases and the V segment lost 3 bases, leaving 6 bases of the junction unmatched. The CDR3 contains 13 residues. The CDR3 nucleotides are TGTGCCAGCAGTTTGGGGGAGGGCGGCGAGCAGTTCTTC. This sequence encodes CASSLGEGGEQFF.

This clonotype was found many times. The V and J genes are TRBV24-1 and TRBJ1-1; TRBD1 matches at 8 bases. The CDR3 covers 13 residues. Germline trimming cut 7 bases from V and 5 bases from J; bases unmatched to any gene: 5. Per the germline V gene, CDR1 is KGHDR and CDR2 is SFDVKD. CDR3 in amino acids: CATRGQGITEAFF. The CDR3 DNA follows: TGTGCCACCAGAGGACAGGGTATTACTGAAGCTTTCTTT.

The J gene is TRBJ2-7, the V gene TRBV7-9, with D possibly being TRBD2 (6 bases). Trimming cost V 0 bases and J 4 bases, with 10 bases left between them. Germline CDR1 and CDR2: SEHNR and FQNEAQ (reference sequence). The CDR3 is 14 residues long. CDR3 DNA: TGTGCCAGCAGCTTAGCAGGGGAGGTATACGAGCAGTACTTC. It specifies CASSLAGEVYEQYF.

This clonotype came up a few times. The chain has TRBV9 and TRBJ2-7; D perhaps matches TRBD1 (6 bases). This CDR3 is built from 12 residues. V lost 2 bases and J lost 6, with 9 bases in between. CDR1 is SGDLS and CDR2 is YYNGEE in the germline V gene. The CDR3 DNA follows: TGTGCCAGCAGCGTCACAGGGTCCGAGCAGTACTTC. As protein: CASSVTGSEQYF. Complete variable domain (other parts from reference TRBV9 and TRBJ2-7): DSGVTQTPKHLITATGQRVTLRCSPRSGDLSVYWYQQSLDQGLQFLIQYYNGEERAKGNILERFSAQQFPDLHSELNLSSLELGDSALYFCASSVTGSEQYFGPGTRLTVT.

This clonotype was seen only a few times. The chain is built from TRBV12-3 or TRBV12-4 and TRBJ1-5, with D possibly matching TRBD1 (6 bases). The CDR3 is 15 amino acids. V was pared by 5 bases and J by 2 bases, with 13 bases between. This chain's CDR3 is CASSPAGAGNQPQHF. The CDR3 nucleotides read TGTGCCAGCAGTCCTGCAGGGGCCGGCAATCAGCCCCAGCATTTT.

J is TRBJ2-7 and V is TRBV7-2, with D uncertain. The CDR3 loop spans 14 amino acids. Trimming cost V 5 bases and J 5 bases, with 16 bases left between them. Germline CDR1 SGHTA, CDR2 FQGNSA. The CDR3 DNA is TGTGCCAGCAGCATCGCCACAGTTACCCACGAGCAGTACTTC. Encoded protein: CASSIATVTHEQYF.

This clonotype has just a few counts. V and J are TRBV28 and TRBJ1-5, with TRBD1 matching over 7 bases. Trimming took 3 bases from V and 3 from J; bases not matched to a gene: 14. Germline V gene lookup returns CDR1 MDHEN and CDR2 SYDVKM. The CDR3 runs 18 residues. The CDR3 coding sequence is TGTGCCAGCAGTTTTGACAGGGATGGAAGAGAGGCCAATCAGCCCCAGCATTTT. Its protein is CASSFDRDGREANQPQHF.

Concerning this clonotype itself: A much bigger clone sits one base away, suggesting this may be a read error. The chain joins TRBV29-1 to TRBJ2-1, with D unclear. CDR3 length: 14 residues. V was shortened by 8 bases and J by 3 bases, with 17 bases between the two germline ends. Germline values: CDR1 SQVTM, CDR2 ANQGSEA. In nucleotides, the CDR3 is TGCAGCTTTATTGACAAGGAACGCTACAATGAGCAGTTCTTC. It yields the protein CSFIDKERYNEQFF.